The 29 T cell receptor beta chains listed next were all sequenced from one sample in a study of graft-versus-host responses after intestinal transplantation (dated by TCRdb to the early 2020s). Their antigens remain unidentified. The protocol used for the library was the immunoSEQ multiplex PCR assay. TCRdb's version of the immuneACCESS table is confined to in-frame rearrangements and falls short of the full clone set. An unresolved V gene accounts for under half of the shortfall where checked; the remainder is of unknown origin. The sample has roughly 92,000 clones on record, 88% of them singletons. Clones ranked in the top ten supply 0.28% of the sample. The sample's time point, from its label and the paper: cells obtained before transplantation from donor or recipient. Sequenced here: unstimulated CD4+ T cells sorted from spleen or lymph node cells, sampled before transplant. The receptors come from a human donor who was the organ donor for an intestinal transplant.

The chain combines TRBV13 with TRBJ2-3; 7 bases agree with TRBD2. CDR3 length: 16 residues. CDR1 and CDR2 (germline): PRHDT, FYEKMQ (reference sequence). V trimming: 4 bases; J trimming: 6 bases; junction bases outside the gene matches: 13. CDR3 DNA sequence: TGTGCCAGCAGCTCCCCGACTAGCCTTAGGGCGGATACGCAGTATTTT. This translates into CASSSPTSLRADTQYF. Full variable domain (outside the CDR3, taken from reference TRBV13 and TRBJ2-3): AAGVIQSPRHLIKEKRETATLKCYPIPRHDTVYWYQQGPGQDPQFLISFYEKMQSDKGSIPDRFSAQQFSDYHSELNMSSLELGDSALYFCASSSPTSLRADTQYFGPGTRLTVL.

Comment on this clone: The sample has other DNA sequences that encode this CDR3 too. This chain uses TRBV5-1 with TRBJ2-3; weak D call: TRBD2 (5 bases). The CDR3 spans 14 residues. The germline gives CDR1 SGHRS, CDR2 YFSETQ. The V end was cut by 0 bases, the J end by 1 base, with 6 bases between. CDR3 sequence: CASSLAGGTDTQYF. CDR3 sequence (DNA): TGCGCCAGCAGCTTGGCCGGGGGCACAGATACGCAGTATTTT.

This clone was recorded once. The V and J genes are TRBV2 and TRBJ2-1; D ambiguous. V lost 4 bases to trimming and J lost 4 bases, with 5 bases between them. CDR3 length: 12 residues. Germline lookup yields CDR1 SNHLY and CDR2 FYNNEI. DNA for the CDR3: TGTGCCAGCAGTGTTCAGTACAATGAGCAGTTCTTC. It codes for CASSVQYNEQFF.

CDR3 amino acids: CASSFSRTRGYEQYF. The CDR3 nucleotides read TGTGCCAGCAGTTTCTCGAGAACCAGAGGCTACGAGCAGTACTTC. The chain carries TRBV27 and TRBJ2-5; D is unresolved. The J call may be in error: the DNA end matches TRBJ2-7 better. CDR3 length equals 15 residues. CDR1 MNHEY and CDR2 SMNVEV come from the germline V gene (reference sequence).

With respect to this clone: In the same sample, other DNA sequences code for this CDR3. The chain uses TRBV12-5 and TRBJ1-1; D perhaps matches TRBD1 (5 bases). CDR1 LGHNT and CDR2 FRNRAP come from the germline V gene. The CDR3 extends over 15 amino acids. Trimming pared 6 bases from V and 4 bases from J, leaving 18 bases between. The CDR3 here is CASGGPKGFGTEAFF. CDR3 nucleotides: TGTGCTAGTGGAGGCCCTAAGGGGTTCGGCACTGAAGCTTTCTTT.

V usage is TRBV28 and J usage is TRBJ1-2; D is unresolved. The germline V gene encodes CDR1 MDHEN and CDR2 SYDVKM. This CDR3 has 12 residues. Trimming removed 2 bases at V and 12 bases at J, with 13 bases between. The CDR3 region is CASSLGTAVNTF. The CDR3 nucleotides are TGTGCCAGCAGTTTAGGCACAGCCGTAAACACCTTC.

The J gene is TRBJ1-5, the V gene TRBV28, with D possibly matching TRBD1 (6 bases). CDR3 size: 14 residues. Germline assignment: CDR1 MDHEN and CDR2 SYDVKM. V lost 5 bases and J lost 4, with 12 bases in between. The CDR3: CASSLDSENQPQHF. CDR3 sequence (DNA): TGTGCCAGCAGTCTGGACAGCGAAAATCAGCCCCAGCATTTT.

This rearrangement joins TRBV19 to TRBJ2-1; 13 nucleotides agree with TRBD2. Germline loops: CDR1 LNHDA, CDR2 SQIVND (reference sequence). The V gene end was trimmed by 3 bases and the J gene end by 6 bases; junction bases not matched to a gene: 11. This CDR3 spans 18 amino acids. In nucleotides, the CDR3 is TGTGCCAGTAGTATTGCGAGTGGACTAGCGGGAGCAAGCAATGAGCAGTTCTTC. This encodes CASSIASGLAGASNEQFF.

This clone was seen a few times. The V and J genes are TRBV30 and TRBJ2-5; D uncertain. Per the germline V gene, CDR1 is GTSNPN and CDR2 is SVGIG (reference sequence). The CDR3 covers 10 residues. V was pared by 3 bases and J by 5 bases, with 4 bases between. The CDR3: CAWSSETQYF. The DNA for the CDR3 is TGTGCCTGGAGCTCCGAGACCCAGTACTTC.

This clone was found once. V and J are TRBV20-1 and TRBJ1-2; 7 bases line up with TRBD1. The V and J ends lost 6 bases and 6 bases, in that order; junction bases with no gene match: 4. Germline V lookup: CDR1 DFQATT, CDR2 SNEGSKA (reference sequence). There are 11 residues in the CDR3. The CDR3, as DNA: TGCAGTGCCCGGACAGGCGATGGCTACACCTTC. Translating gives CSARTGDGYTF.

This rearrangement joins TRBV4-1 to TRBJ2-5; 7 bases agree with TRBD1. The ends lost 2 bases at V and 1 base at J; junction bases unmatched: 4. CDR3 length equals 15 residues. Per the germline V gene, CDR1 is MGHRA and CDR2 is YSYEKL. For the CDR3, the DNA is TGCGCCAGCAGCCAAAGGGGGCTCCCCCAAGAGACCCAGTACTTC. It specifies CASSQRGLPQETQYF.

V usage is TRBV19 and J usage is TRBJ2-3; TRBD2 matches 8 bases. CDR3 size: 14 residues. Germline-derived CDR1 and CDR2 are LNHDA and SQIVND (reference sequence). V lost 3 bases and J lost 6; bases outside the gene matches: 5. CDR3 sequence: CASSILRGGDTQYF. The CDR3 DNA follows: TGTGCCAGTAGTATCCTTCGGGGGGGGGATACGCAGTATTTT.

The V call is TRBV6-5, the J call TRBJ1-1; 12 nucleotides align to TRBD1. From germline, CDR1 is MNHEY and CDR2 SVGAGI. CDR3 length: 15 amino acids. Germline trimming cut 6 bases from V and 11 bases from J; bases unmatched to any gene: 13. CDR3 region: CASRYGTGGPGGAFF. In nucleotides, the CDR3 is TGTGCCAGCAGATACGGGACAGGGGGCCCGGGTGGGGCTTTCTTT.

The chain joins TRBV6-5 to TRBJ2-1; a possible D gene is TRBD2 (5 bases). The CDR3 sequence is 13 residues long. Germline V CDR1 and CDR2: MNHEY, SVGAGI. V was pared by 1 base and J by 7 bases, with 8 bases between. CDR3 amino acids: CASSYFPGNEQFF. CDR3 bases: TGTGCCAGCAGTTACTTCCCGGGGAATGAGCAGTTCTTC.

CDR3 nucleotides: TGTGCCTGGGAACAGGGGAGCTATGGCTACACCTTC. Its protein is CAWEQGSYGYTF. J is TRBJ1-2 and V is TRBV30; 7 bases line up with TRBD1. This CDR3 has 12 residues. Germline trimming cut 5 bases from V and 4 bases from J; bases unmatched to any gene: 4. Per the germline V gene, CDR1 is GTSNPN and CDR2 is SVGIG (reference sequence).

V usage is TRBV27 and J usage is TRBJ1-6, with D possibly TRBD1 on 5 matching bases. Germline V CDR1 and CDR2: MNHEY, SMNVEV (reference sequence). The V end was cut by 2 bases, the J end by 11 bases, with 22 bases between. There are 17 residues in the CDR3. CDR3: CASSLKLGSWDSAPLHF. The CDR3 DNA is TGTGCCAGCAGTTTAAAACTCGGGAGTTGGGACTCGGCACCCCTCCACTTT.

The chain couples TRBV18 to TRBJ2-7; 12 bases align to TRBD2. V lost 7 bases, J lost 1 base, and 5 bases stayed unmatched. The CDR3 is 15 amino acids. Germline V gene lookup returns CDR1 KGHSH and CDR2 LQKENI. In DNA, the CDR3 is TGTGCCAGCTTTGGCGGACTAGCGGGGTCCTACGAGCAGTACTTC. Protein sequence: CASFGGLAGSYEQYF. Full variable domain (remainder filled in from reference TRBV18 and TRBJ2-7): NAGVMQNPRHLVRRRGQEARLRCSPMKGHSHVYWYRQLPEEGLKFMVYLQKENIIDESGMPKERFSAEFPKEGPSILRIQQVVRGDSAAYFCASFGGLAGSYEQYFGPGTRLTVT.

This clone was recorded once. The rearrangement joins TRBV5-1 to TRBJ2-6; TRBD2 might be the D (5 bases). V was shortened by 3 bases and J by 0 bases, with 10 bases between the two germline ends. Looked up from germline, CDR1 is SGHRS and CDR2 is YFSETQ. CDR3 length equals 16 residues. CDR3 protein: CASSSGFDSGANVLTF. The CDR3 DNA reads as TGCGCCAGCAGCTCGGGGTTTGACTCTGGGGCCAACGTCCTGACTTTC.

The rearrangement uses TRBV18 and TRBJ2-1; 9 bases are a match to TRBD2. This CDR3 is built from 17 residues. V shed 4 bases and J 1 base; nucleotides not matched to a gene: 8. Germline V gives CDR1 KGHSH, CDR2 LQKENI. CDR3 protein: CASSQTSGYDSYNEQFF. CDR3 DNA: TGTGCCAGCTCACAGACTAGCGGATACGATTCCTACAATGAGCAGTTCTTC.

This clone was seen a single time. The CDR3 DNA is TGTGCCAGCAGCCTCCTAGCGGGAGGGTACAATGAGCAGTTCTTC. Translating it yields CASSLLAGGYNEQFF. This chain joins TRBV7-2 and TRBJ2-1; 12 bases are shared with TRBD2. Unmatched junction bases numbered 3, after V lost 5 bases and J lost 4 bases. The CDR3 length is 15 residues. Germline V gene data show CDR1 as SGHTA and CDR2 as FQGNSA.

This clone was found a few times. The chain uses TRBV25-1 and TRBJ2-7; TRBD1 agrees at 8 bases. The V gene's germline CDR1 is MGHDK and CDR2 SYGVNS. The CDR3 has 14 amino acids. J was trimmed by 6 bases and V by 3 bases; bases with no gene match: 7. CDR3 amino acids: CASSEDRDRVEQYF. The CDR3 nucleotides are TGTGCCAGCAGTGAGGACAGGGATCGGGTCGAGCAGTACTTC.

V usage is TRBV11-1 and J usage is TRBJ1-1; no firm D call. V gave up 0 bases and J gave up 2 bases, with 10 bases separating them. The germline V gene has CDR1 SGHAT and CDR2 FQDESV (reference sequence). The CDR3 extends over 15 amino acids. CDR3 protein: CASSLAATGNTEAFF. CDR3 bases: TGTGCCAGCAGCTTAGCAGCTACCGGTAACACTGAAGCTTTCTTT. Drawing the rest from reference TRBV11-1 and TRBJ1-1, the complete variable domain is EAEVAQSPRYKITEKSQAVAFWCDPISGHATLYWYRQILGQGPELLVQFQDESVVDDSQLPKDRFSAERLKGVDSTLKIQPAELGDSAMYLCASSLAATGNTEAFFGQGTRLTVV.

This clone was counted between two and nine times. This chain links TRBV4-1 with TRBJ2-5, with D unresolved. The V gene's germline CDR1 is MGHRA and CDR2 YSYEKL. CDR3 length equals 15 residues. V lost 1 base and J lost 3, with 12 bases in between. The CDR3 loop reads CASSQVPSVEETQYF. The CDR3 DNA is TGCGCCAGCAGCCAAGTTCCATCGGTAGAAGAGACCCAGTACTTC.

This clone occurred a few times. The V gene is TRBV28, the J gene TRBJ2-6, with no clear D. This CDR3 is 15 amino acids long. Germline CDR1 is MDHEN and CDR2 is SYDVKM. Trimming stripped 5 bases from V and 4 bases from J, with 12 bases between. CDR3 nucleotide sequence: TGTGCCAGCAGTCAGCAGATCGGGGGGGCCAACGTCCTGACTTTC. Amino acids: CASSQQIGGANVLTF.

This clone was found once. The chain employs TRBV18 and TRBJ1-2; D perhaps matches TRBD1 (6 bases). In germline, CDR1 is KGHSH, CDR2 LQKENI. The length of the CDR3 is 16 residues. The ends were cut back, 4 bases at V and 4 bases at J, with 19 bases in the middle. As DNA, the CDR3 is TGTGCCAGCTCACGATTAGAAGGACAGAATTCCTATGGCTACACCTTC. Its protein is CASSRLEGQNSYGYTF.

Details on this clone: The sample contains more than one DNA sequence encoding this CDR3. The chain employs TRBV5-1 and TRBJ2-1; TRBD1 matches 7 bases. From germline, CDR1 is SGHRS and CDR2 YFSETQ. The ends lost 0 bases at V and 4 bases at J; junction bases unmatched: 4. The CDR3 sequence is 15 residues long. In nucleotides, the CDR3 is TGCGCCAGCAGCTTGGGACAGGGATCGTACAATGAGCAGTTCTTC. Residues: CASSLGQGSYNEQFF.

V gene TRBV19 combines with J gene TRBJ2-1; a weak D match, TRBD1 (5 bases). The CDR3 runs 16 residues. The V end lost 1 base, the J end lost 2 bases, and 12 bases lay between the germline ends. Germline V CDR1 and CDR2: LNHDA, SQIVND (reference sequence). The CDR3 protein is CASSIAGHYAYNEQFF. CDR3 coding DNA: TGTGCCAGTAGTATAGCAGGACACTATGCCTACAATGAGCAGTTCTTC.

The rearrangement links TRBV4-2 to TRBJ2-4; the D gene is possibly TRBD2 (6 bases). V lost 1 base to trimming and J lost 8 bases, with 15 bases between them. The CDR3 covers 15 residues. Germline CDR1 and CDR2: LGHNA and YNFKEQ. The CDR3 here is CASSQAPLGGDIQYF. CDR3 in DNA: TGTGCCAGCAGCCAAGCCCCGTTGGGGGGAGACATTCAGTACTTC.

The rearrangement joins TRBV27 to TRBJ1-6, with D unresolved. This CDR3 spans 14 amino acids. The germline gives CDR1 MNHEY, CDR2 SMNVEV (reference sequence). Trimming took 5 bases from V and 7 from J, leaving 12 bases between them. The CDR3 spells CASSPFWLNSPLHF. The CDR3 DNA is TGTGCCAGCAGTCCCTTTTGGCTCAATTCACCCCTCCACTTT.